These T cell receptor beta chains were read from a single sample in a study of T cell clones after liver transplantation. The table came from immunoSEQ multiplex PCR; TCRdb's copy has only in-frame clones and leaves some out. The repertoire holds around 110,000 clones, roughly nine tenths seen once, with 0.8% to 0.9% in the top ten. This specimen was CD4+ T cells from blood, taken 12 months after liver transplant. These receptors were collected from a human patient who received a liver transplant. These T cells may partly come from the graft donor. Both conserved end residues are part of each CDR3. Fields, in order: V gene, clone size, J gene, D gene, CDR3 protein, CDR3 DNA. D genes are given only for firm matches. A row's size may be missing; if present it is once, few, many or a size class.

V: TRBV7-7
size: once
J: TRBJ2-2
D: -
CDR3: CASSLGENTGELFF
DNA: TGTGCCAGCAGCTTAGGGGAGAACACCGGGGAGCTGTTTTTT

V: TRBV7-2
size: -
J: TRBJ1-1
D: -
CDR3: CASSLRSGVFTEAFF
DNA: TGTGCCAGCAGCTTACGGTCAGGGGTGTTCACTGAAGCTTTCTTT

V: TRBV5-1
size: -
J: TRBJ2-7
D: -
CDR3: CASSASYEQYF
DNA: TGCGCCAGCAGCGCGTCCTACGAGCAGTACTTC

V: TRBV5-1
size: -
J: TRBJ2-2
D: -
CDR3: CASSLEAGVLPGELFF
DNA: TGCGCCAGCAGCTTGGAGGCAGGGGTTCTCCCCGGGGAGCTGTTTTTT

V: TRBV28
size: -
J: TRBJ1-4
D: -
CDR3: CASIPIGSREKLFF
DNA: TGTGCCAGCATCCCTATCGGAAGCAGGGAAAAACTGTTTTTT

V: TRBV9
size: -
J: TRBJ2-2
D: -
CDR3: CASSVGQVANTGELFF
DNA: TGTGCCAGCAGCGTAGGGCAGGTAGCTAACACCGGGGAGCTGTTTTTT

V: TRBV5-1
size: -
J: TRBJ2-5
D: -
CDR3: CASSFGAKETQYF
DNA: TGCGCCAGCAGCTTTGGGGCAAAGGAGACCCAGTACTTC

V: TRBV11-2
size: -
J: TRBJ2-1
D: -
CDR3: CASSLVGRVDNEQFF
DNA: TGTGCCAGCAGCTTAGTGGGAAGGGTAGACAATGAGCAGTTCTTC

V: TRBV27
size: -
J: TRBJ2-6
D: -
CDR3: CASSLDRQGANVLTF
DNA: TGTGCCAGCAGTTTAGACAGGCAAGGGGCCAACGTCCTGACTTTC

V: TRBV6-1
size: -
J: TRBJ1-2
D: -
CDR3: CASSAPRGTRGYTF
DNA: TGTGCCAGCAGTGCCCCTAGAGGGACTAGGGGCTACACCTTC

V: TRBV6-1
size: -
J: TRBJ2-5
D: -
CDR3: CASRVIPAQETQYF
DNA: TGTGCCAGCAGGGTTATCCCGGCCCAAGAGACCCAGTACTTC

V: TRBV30
size: -
J: TRBJ2-1
D: -
CDR3: CAWSVLRRVGNEQFF
DNA: TGTGCCTGGAGTGTACTGCGCAGGGTAGGCAATGAGCAGTTCTTC

V: TRBV28
size: -
J: TRBJ1-3
D: -
CDR3: CASTPGAPRNTIYF
DNA: TGTGCCAGCACCCCCGGGGCTCCTAGAAACACCATATATTTT

V: TRBV2
size: few
J: TRBJ2-1
D: TRBD1
CDR3: CASSYGQAIPFF
DNA: TGTGCCAGCAGCTACGGACAGGCGATTCCGTTCTTC

V: TRBV2
size: -
J: TRBJ2-5
D: -
CDR3: CASSRDIQETQYF
DNA: TGTGCCAGCAGCCGGGACATACAAGAGACCCAGTACTTC

V: TRBV7-3
size: -
J: TRBJ2-3
D: -
CDR3: CASSHTRAEGGTDTQYF
DNA: TGTGCCAGCAGTCATACCCGGGCGGAGGGGGGCACAGATACGCAGTATTTT

V: TRBV18
size: -
J: TRBJ2-5
D: -
CDR3: CASSPKPPSSETQYF
DNA: TGTGCCAGCTCACCAAAGCCCCCTAGCTCCGAGACCCAGTACTTC

V: TRBV25-1
size: -
J: TRBJ2-1
D: TRBD1
CDR3: CASSEWGQGMDNEQFF
DNA: TGTGCCAGCAGTGAATGGGGACAGGGGATGGACAATGAGCAGTTCTTC

V: TRBV28
size: -
J: TRBJ2-7
D: TRBD2
CDR3: CASRLTGTSGSYEQYF
DNA: TGTGCCAGCAGACTCACCGGGACTAGCGGATCCTACGAGCAGTACTTC